Ten or more counts support the clone carrying this TCR beta chain. One junction end does not reproduce the germline sequence, and a read error may be involved. This record belongs to a study of T-cell reconstitution after alpha-beta-depleted transplantation in children. Molecular barcoding with unique molecular identifiers was used for the TCRbeta library. Each CDR3 protein is one row after TCRdb ran MiXCR on the PCR reads. The data hold around 300,000 distinct CDR3 sequences, with about 9.9% observed a single time. This CDR3 is 11 amino acids long. CDR1 MNHNS and CDR2 SASEGT come from the germline V gene.

The TCR comes from a male patient aged 2-15 years who had a stem cell transplant for chronic granulomatous disease, so the T cells may come from the graft donor. The sample was peripheral blood, taken 180 days after TCRalphabeta/CD19-depleted stem cell transplant. The chain uses TRBV6-1 and TRBJ2-5; D remains ambiguous. The CDR3 DNA is TGTGCCAGCAGTGAAGGTCTGGCTACCACCTTC. As protein: CASSEGLATTF.